Below are 8 T cell receptor beta chains sequenced from a single sample in a study of T-cell memory formation after mild COVID-19. MiXCR, applied by TCRdb to the 5' RACE reads, yields one record per CDR3 protein. Among 300,000 to 350,000 distinct CDR3 sequences listed, approximately 14% were seen once. Source material: PBMCs or a T cell subset sorted from them (not recorded which). These receptor sequences come from a man aged 18 to 30 who had mild COVID-19 (a few samples of this study predate the infection). Cell type and time point are not known.

This clonotype was observed a few times. The chain links TRBV18 to TRBJ2-2; possibly TRBD2 for D (6 bases). Deletions cut 5 bases from V and 5 bases from J, with 21 bases between. Germline V lookup: CDR1 KGHSH, CDR2 LQKENI. The CDR3 totals 17 residues. CDR3 amino acids: CASSSVGGSIGTGELFF. The CDR3, as DNA: TGTGCCAGCTCAAGTGTCGGGGGATCCATCGGGACCGGGGAGCTGTTTTTT.

In this sample, this clonotype turned up many times. The chain uses TRBV9 and TRBJ2-1; 9 bases align to TRBD2. Germline assignment: CDR1 SGDLS and CDR2 YYNGEE. V shed 4 bases, J shed 9 bases, and the junction held 11 bases outside the gene matches. The CDR3 extends over 15 amino acids. Here the CDR3 DNA reads TGTGCCAGCAGCCCTTACTCGCGGGGGGGCGGTGAGCAGTTCTTC. Its translation: CASSPYSRGGGEQFF.

This clonotype was counted between two and nine times. The chain links TRBV5-1 to TRBJ2-1; D gene ambiguous. The CDR3 runs to 14 residues. Germline V lookup: CDR1 SGHRS, CDR2 YFSETQ. V was pared by 2 bases and J by 7 bases, with 13 bases between. The CDR3: CASSFRLPTNEQFF. For the CDR3, the DNA is TGCGCCAGCAGCTTCAGACTCCCAACGAATGAGCAGTTCTTC. The whole variable domain, remainder taken from reference TRBV5-1 and TRBJ2-1, is KAGVTQTPRYLIKTRGQQVTLSCSPISGHRSVSWYQQTPGQGLQFLFEYFSETQRNKGNFPGRFSGRQFSNSRSEMNVSTLELGDSALYLCASSFRLPTNEQFFGPGTRLTVL.

This clonotype has a handful of counts. The chain is built from TRBV20-1 and TRBJ2-3; 7 bases map to TRBD2. Germline values: CDR1 DFQATT, CDR2 SNEGSKA (reference sequence). V trimming: 6 bases; J trimming: 5 bases; junction bases outside the gene matches: 14. This CDR3 is 15 amino acids long. The DNA for the CDR3 is TGCAGTGCCGGGGGGAGGGGCACTGATAGAGATACGCAGTATTTT. Translated, it gives CSAGGRGTDRDTQYF.

This chain links TRBV15 with TRBJ2-5; TRBD1 might be the D (6 bases). The CDR3 sequence is 13 residues long. V was pared by 2 bases and J by 5 bases, with 9 bases between. Germline V lookup: CDR1 LNHNV, CDR2 YYDKDF (reference sequence). CDR3 nucleotides: TGTGCCACCAGCAGAAATCAGGGGGAGACCCAGTACTTC. Translating it yields CATSRNQGETQYF.

This clonotype was seen more than once but under ten times. The chain links TRBV28 to TRBJ2-1; 9 bases match TRBD1. This CDR3 comprises 16 residues. Germline V CDR1 and CDR2: MDHEN, SYDVKM. V was pared by 5 bases and J by 3 bases, with 8 bases of the junction left unmatched. CDR3 sequence: CASSPSGQGNYNEQFF. CDR3 nucleotide sequence: TGTGCCAGCAGTCCCTCGGGACAGGGTAACTACAATGAGCAGTTCTTC.

In its sample, this clonotype was seen many times. V usage is TRBV5-1 and J usage is TRBJ2-1, with 11 bases matching TRBD2. V dropped 2 bases and J dropped 3; count of bases not matched to a gene: 1. Per germline, CDR1 SGHRS and CDR2 YFSETQ. The CDR3 covers 15 residues. The CDR3 sequence: CASSLGLAGYNEQFF. CDR3 DNA sequence: TGCGCCAGCAGCTTAGGACTAGCGGGCTACAATGAGCAGTTCTTC.

This clonotype came up many times. The chain joins TRBV7-9 to TRBJ2-5, with D perhaps matching TRBD2 (6 bases). Trimming took off 5 bases at V and 2 bases at J, with 12 bases between the two ends. This CDR3 spans 14 amino acids. CDR1 SEHNR and CDR2 FQNEAQ come from the germline V gene (reference sequence). The CDR3 coding sequence is TGTGCCAGCAGCGGACCGGGAGAGCAAGAGACCCAGTACTTC. Translation gives CASSGPGEQETQYF.